This entry lists 22 T cell receptor beta chains sequenced from one sample in a study of identical twins. TCRdb passed the 5' RACE reads through MiXCR, listing each CDR3 protein once. The sample shows around 1.7 million distinct CDR3 sequences, around 29% of them seen only once. The sample consisted of cord blood. These receptors were taken from a newborn girl in good health.

The table lists this clonotype with many counts. This sequence joins TRBV12-3 or TRBV12-4 and TRBJ2-1, with 8 bases identical to TRBD2. The CDR3 has 13 amino acids. J gave up 7 bases and V 7 bases, and 6 bases lay outside the gene matches. The CDR3 loop is CASNGAGVNEQFF. CDR3 nucleotides: TGTGCCAGCAATGGAGCGGGAGTTAATGAGCAGTTCTTC.

To note about this clonotype: A single base separates this from a much larger clone, so it may be a read error. In DNA, the CDR3 is TGTGCCAGCAGTTTTCTGCGGGCTAGCGGGACCAATGAGCAGTTCTTC. Encoded protein: CASSFLRASGTNEQFF. V usage is TRBV12-3 or TRBV12-4 and J usage is TRBJ2-1; the match to TRBD2 covers 9 bases. The CDR3 totals 16 residues. The V segment lost 3 bases and the J segment 6 bases; nucleotides outside the gene matches: 9.

The V call is TRBV28, the J call TRBJ2-5; possibly TRBD1 or TRBD2 for D (6 bases each). This CDR3 has 14 residues. Germline V gene sequence: CDR1 MDHEN, CDR2 SYDVKM. The V and J ends lost 5 bases and 5 bases respectively, with 15 bases between them. Written as DNA, the CDR3 is TGTGCCAGCAGTAAGGGGGGCCGGTGGGAGACCCAGTACTTC. Its protein is CASSKGGRWETQYF.

This clonotype showed up just a few times. The chain is built from TRBV5-6 and TRBJ2-4; D is possibly TRBD1 (5 bases). The CDR3 runs 16 residues. V gave up 4 bases and J gave up 1 base, with 15 bases separating them. CDR1 SGHDT and CDR2 YYEEEE come from the germline V gene. The DNA of the CDR3 is TGTGCCAGCAGCCCAACTCGGGCAGGGGCCAAAAACATTCAGTACTTC. As protein: CASSPTRAGAKNIQYF.

The chain links TRBV27 to TRBJ2-7; possible D gene TRBD1, 6 bases. The CDR3 has 14 residues. CDR1 is MNHEY, CDR2 SMNVEV, per germline (reference sequence). The germline V and J ends were trimmed by 3 bases and 6 bases, with 15 bases remaining between them. The CDR3: CASSLDSPPAEQYF. In nucleotides, the CDR3 is TGTGCCAGCAGTTTGGACAGCCCGCCTGCCGAGCAGTACTTC.

This clonotype was seen many times. The chain has TRBV12-3 or TRBV12-4 and TRBJ2-3; tentatively, D is TRBD2 (6 bases). The CDR3 spans 12 residues. Trimming removed 6 bases from V and 14 bases from J, with 18 bases in between. The CDR3 here is CASSPTSPAMYF. DNA of the CDR3: TGTGCCAGCAGCCCAACTAGCCCGGCGATGTATTTT.

The chain uses TRBV5-5 and TRBJ2-7; 11 positions agree with TRBD1. This CDR3 is built from 15 residues. CDR1 and CDR2 from the germline V gene are SGHKS and YYEKEE (reference sequence). Trimming cost V 4 bases and J 3 bases; bases outside gene matches: 6. The CDR3 DNA reads TGTGCCAGCAGCCACGGACAGGGGGCCAACTACGAGCAGTACTTC. It is translated as CASSHGQGANYEQYF.

This clonotype was detected only a few times. The CDR3 DNA is TGCGCCAGCAGCACAAGGGAGGGCTATGGCTACACCTTC. Translation: CASSTREGYGYTF. The chain is built from TRBV5-1 and TRBJ1-2; D not certain. The CDR3 runs to 13 residues. CDR1 SGHRS and CDR2 YFSETQ come from the germline V gene. V was trimmed by 4 bases and J by 4 bases, leaving 11 bases between them.

This clonotype was picked up one time. This rearrangement joins TRBV13 to TRBJ2-7; D is ambiguous. With the DNA end fitting TRBJ2-4 better, the J assignment may be wrong. The germline CDR1 and CDR2 sequences are PRHDT and FYEKMQ (reference sequence). The CDR3 loop spans 12 amino acids. CDR3 sequence (DNA): TGTGCCAGCAGCGTGCGGTGGGGCATTCAGTACTTC. Protein: CASSVRWGIQYF.

The CDR3 region has the DNA TGTGCCAGCAGCTTAGGCTGGGCAGCCTACAATGAGCAGTACTTC. It specifies CASSLGWAAYNEQYF. The V gene is TRBV7-2, the J gene TRBJ2-5; D ambiguous. Germline loops: CDR1 SGHTA, CDR2 FQGNSA. The CDR3 totals 15 residues. Trimming shortened V by 1 base and J by 11 bases, and 20 bases separated the two germline ends.

This clonotype was picked up many times. The CDR3 reads CSVEDKRTYEQYF. CDR3 bases: TGCAGCGTTGAAGATAAACGAACCTACGAGCAGTACTTC. The chain links TRBV29-1 to TRBJ2-7, with D unresolved. The germline V gene encodes CDR1 SQVTM and CDR2 ANQGSEA. The CDR3 runs to 13 residues. The germline V and J ends were trimmed by 0 bases and 2 bases, with 8 bases remaining between them.

This clonotype came up a few times. The chain carries TRBV20-1 and TRBJ2-3; 11 bases are shared with TRBD2. The length of the CDR3 is 15 residues. The germline V gene encodes CDR1 DFQATT and CDR2 SNEGSKA (reference sequence). The V gene end was trimmed by 0 bases and the J gene end by 7 bases; junction bases not matched to a gene: 6. The CDR3 spells CSAREGSGRANTQYF. The CDR3 region has the DNA TGCAGTGCTAGAGAAGGTAGCGGGAGGGCTAATACGCAGTATTTT.

At least ten counts were recorded for this clonotype. The V call is TRBV18, the J call TRBJ2-5; no clear D gene. Germline CDR1 is KGHSH and CDR2 is LQKENI. The CDR3 totals 13 residues. Trimming shortened V by 8 bases and J by 1 base, and 11 bases separated the two germline ends. CDR3 bases: TGTGCCAGCAGCCCGCTCCCCCAAGAGACCCAGTACTTC. Encoded protein: CASSPLPQETQYF.

This clonotype turned up a few times. The chain is built from TRBV11-2 and TRBJ1-2; tentative D call: TRBD1 (5 bases). The V end lost 2 bases, the J end lost 3 bases, and 13 bases lay between the germline ends. CDR1 is SGHAT and CDR2 is FQNNGV in the germline V gene. This CDR3 region has 15 residues. The CDR3 is CASSLIRVRDYGYTF. The CDR3, as DNA: TGTGCCAGCAGCTTAATAAGAGTCAGGGACTATGGCTACACCTTC.

The V gene is TRBV7-8, the J gene TRBJ2-3, with unresolved D. V lost 4 bases and J lost 1, with 21 bases in between. Germline lookup yields CDR1 SGHVS and CDR2 FQNEAQ. The CDR3 has 18 amino acids. Written as DNA, the CDR3 is TGTGCCAGCAGCTCCCGTCGGGCACCTATGACGGGCACAGATACGCAGTATTTT. Protein product: CASSSRRAPMTGTDTQYF.

J is TRBJ1-6 and V is TRBV20-1; 7 bases are a match to TRBD1. The CDR3 covers 14 residues. CDR1 is DFQATT and CDR2 is SNEGSKA in the germline V gene (reference sequence). Trimming took 0 bases from V and 7 from J; bases not matched to a gene: 3. Here the CDR3 reads CSARDLTGNSPLHF. Written as DNA, the CDR3 is TGCAGTGCTAGAGATCTGACAGGGAATTCACCCCTCCACTTT.

This clonotype was observed at least ten times. The gene calls are TRBV12-3 or TRBV12-4 and TRBJ2-7; D is perhaps TRBD2 (5 bases). The CDR3 totals 12 residues. Trimming pared 5 bases from V and 3 bases from J, leaving 8 bases between. CDR3 coding DNA: TGTGCCAGCAGTCCAGAGGGCTACGAGCAGTACTTC. Its protein is CASSPEGYEQYF.

This clonotype was seen a few times. The gene calls are TRBV20-1 and TRBJ2-7; 10 positions match TRBD2. The CDR3 consists of 14 residues. Trimming took 1 base from V and 4 from J; bases not matched to a gene: 4. Looked up from germline, CDR1 is DFQATT and CDR2 is SNEGSKA (reference sequence). The CDR3 here is CSARGGTSVYEQYF. CDR3 coding DNA: TGCAGTGCTAGAGGGGGGACTAGCGTGTACGAGCAGTACTTC.

This clonotype was observed many times. This chain joins TRBV29-1 and TRBJ1-4, with 8 bases lining up with TRBD1. The V segment lost 6 bases and the J segment 8 bases; nucleotides outside the gene matches: 5. The CDR3 loop spans 12 amino acids. Per the germline V gene, CDR1 is SQVTM and CDR2 is ANQGSEA. The CDR3 nucleotides read TGCAGCGTCGGCGGACAGGGAGAAAAACTGTTTTTT. Translating it yields CSVGGQGEKLFF.

This chain connects TRBV4-2 to TRBJ1-5; D is undetermined. The germline V and J ends were trimmed by 0 bases and 5 bases, with 5 bases remaining between them. From germline, CDR1 is LGHNA and CDR2 YNFKEQ. The CDR3 length is 13 residues. CDR3 DNA: TGTGCCAGCAGCCAAGATGCCGATCAGCCCCAGCATTTT. It translates to CASSQDADQPQHF.

The V and J genes are TRBV10-3 and TRBJ1-5, with a weak D call TRBD1 (5 bases). The CDR3 runs 12 residues. The germline gives CDR1 ENHRY, CDR2 SYGVKD. Trimming stripped 2 bases from V and 9 bases from J, with 8 bases between. For the CDR3, the DNA is TGTGCCATCAGTGAGACAGGCGGGCCCCAGCATTTT. Its translation: CAISETGGPQHF.

This clonotype was detected a few times. This chain links TRBV28 with TRBJ2-3; D ambiguous. Germline CDR1 MDHEN, CDR2 SYDVKM. The CDR3 sequence is 14 residues long. The V end lost 4 bases, the J end lost 1 base, and 9 bases lay between the germline ends. This chain's CDR3 is CASSSPFRTDTQYF. In DNA form, the CDR3 reads TGTGCCAGCAGTTCCCCTTTCCGCACAGATACGCAGTATTTT.